Detailed here is one T cell receptor (beta chain). Original data processing: Amplification of reference gene primers was used by the study to estimate nucleated cell counts. Method: immunoSEQ multiplex PCR; TCRdb's copy keeps in-frame clones and lacks some. The V and J calls and clone size come from that table; D and trimming were worked out from the DNA. Of around 370,000 clones in the sample, more than 70% are singletons; the top ten hold 0.9% to 1.5%. Assignments of participants to cohorts depended upon their own reported clinical history. Germline V CDR1 and CDR2: SEHNR, FQNEAQ (reference sequence). V was shortened by 4 bases and J by 11 bases, with 11 bases between the two germline ends. CDR3 length: 11 amino acids. This sample is part of a study of blood T cell repertoires in COVID-19. Across the study: Donors in the United States, Italy and Spain gave samples during acute or convalescent COVID-19. T cells, B-cell-depleted T cells, or PBMCs provided the cDNA or gDNA that served as material.

The sequence derives from a woman in her late teens or twenties who had recovered from COVID-19. V is TRBV7-9 and J is TRBJ1-1; D is unresolved. Sequencing input: PBMCs or T cells enriched from blood (not recorded which). The CDR3 bases are TGTGCCAGCAGCTCTTGGCCCTGGGCTTTCTTT. Residues: CASSSWPWAFF.